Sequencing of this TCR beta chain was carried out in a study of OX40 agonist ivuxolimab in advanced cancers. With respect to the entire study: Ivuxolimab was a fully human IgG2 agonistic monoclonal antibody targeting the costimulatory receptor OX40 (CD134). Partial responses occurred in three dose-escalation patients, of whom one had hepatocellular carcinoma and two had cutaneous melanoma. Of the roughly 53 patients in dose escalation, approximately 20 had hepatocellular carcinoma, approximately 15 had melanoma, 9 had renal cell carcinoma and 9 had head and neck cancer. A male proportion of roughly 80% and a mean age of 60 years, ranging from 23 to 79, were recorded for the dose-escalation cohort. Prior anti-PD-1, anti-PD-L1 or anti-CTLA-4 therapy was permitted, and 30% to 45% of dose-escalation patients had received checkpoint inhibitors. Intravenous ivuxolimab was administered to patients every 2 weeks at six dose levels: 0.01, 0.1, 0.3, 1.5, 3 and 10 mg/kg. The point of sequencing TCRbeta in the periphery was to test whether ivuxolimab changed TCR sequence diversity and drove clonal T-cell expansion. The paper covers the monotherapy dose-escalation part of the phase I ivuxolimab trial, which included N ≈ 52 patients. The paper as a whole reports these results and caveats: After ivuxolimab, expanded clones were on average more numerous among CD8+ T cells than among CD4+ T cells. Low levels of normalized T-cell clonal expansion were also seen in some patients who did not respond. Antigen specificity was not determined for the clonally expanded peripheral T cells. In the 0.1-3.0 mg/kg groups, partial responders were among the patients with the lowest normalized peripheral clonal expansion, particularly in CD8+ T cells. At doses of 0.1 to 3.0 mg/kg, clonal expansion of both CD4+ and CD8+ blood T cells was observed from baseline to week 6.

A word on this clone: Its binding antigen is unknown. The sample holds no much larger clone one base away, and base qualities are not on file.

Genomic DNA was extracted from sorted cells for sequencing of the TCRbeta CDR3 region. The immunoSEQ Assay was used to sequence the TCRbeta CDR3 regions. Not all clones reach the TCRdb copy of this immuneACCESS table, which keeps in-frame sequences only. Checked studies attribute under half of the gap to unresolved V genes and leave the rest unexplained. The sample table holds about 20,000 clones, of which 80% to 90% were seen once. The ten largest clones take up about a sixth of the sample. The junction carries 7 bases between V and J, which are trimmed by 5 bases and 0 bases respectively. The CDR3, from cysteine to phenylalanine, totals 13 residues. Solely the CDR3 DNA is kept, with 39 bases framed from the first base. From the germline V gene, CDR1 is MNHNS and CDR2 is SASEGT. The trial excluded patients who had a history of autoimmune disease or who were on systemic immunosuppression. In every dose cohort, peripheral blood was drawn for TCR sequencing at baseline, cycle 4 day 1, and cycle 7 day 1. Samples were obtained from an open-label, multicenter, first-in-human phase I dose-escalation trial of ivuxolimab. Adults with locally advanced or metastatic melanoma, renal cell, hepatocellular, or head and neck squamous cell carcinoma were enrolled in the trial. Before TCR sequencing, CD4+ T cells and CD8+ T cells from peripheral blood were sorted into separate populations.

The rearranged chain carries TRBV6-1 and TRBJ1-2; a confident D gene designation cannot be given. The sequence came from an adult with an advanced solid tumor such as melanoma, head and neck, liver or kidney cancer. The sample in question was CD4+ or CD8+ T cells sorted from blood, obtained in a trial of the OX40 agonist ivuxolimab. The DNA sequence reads TGTGCCAGCAGTCTCCTTCCTAACTATGGCTACACCTTC. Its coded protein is CASSLLPNYGYTF.